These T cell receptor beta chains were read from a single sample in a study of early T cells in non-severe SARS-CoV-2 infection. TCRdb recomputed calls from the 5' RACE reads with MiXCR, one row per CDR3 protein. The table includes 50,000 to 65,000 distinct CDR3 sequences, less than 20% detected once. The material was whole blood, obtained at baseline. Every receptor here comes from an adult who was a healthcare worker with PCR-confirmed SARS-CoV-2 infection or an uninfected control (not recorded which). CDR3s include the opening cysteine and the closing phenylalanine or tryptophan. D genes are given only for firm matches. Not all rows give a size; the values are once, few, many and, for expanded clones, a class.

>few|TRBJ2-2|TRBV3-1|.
TGTGCCAGCAGCCAAGAGCGGGCCGGGGAGCTGTTTTTT
CASSQERAGELFF
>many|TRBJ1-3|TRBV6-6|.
TGTGCCACCGAGCAGGGCTCTGGAAACACCATATATTTT
CATEQGSGNTIYF
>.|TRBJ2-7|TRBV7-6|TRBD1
TGTGCCAGCAGCTGGGACAGGGGAAGTGAGCAGTACTTC
CASSWDRGSEQYF
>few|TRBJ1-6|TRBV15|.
TGTGCCACCAGCAGAGAGGGGCAATCACCCCTCCACTTT
CATSREGQSPLHF
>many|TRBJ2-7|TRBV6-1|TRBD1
TGTGCCATCGCCGGGACAGGGGAATACCAGCAGTACTTC
CAIAGTGEYQQYF
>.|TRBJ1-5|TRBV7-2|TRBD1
TGTGCCAGCAGCCCCCGGACAGGGATCAGTCAGCCCCAGCATTTT
CASSPRTGISQPQHF
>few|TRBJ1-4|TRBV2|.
TGTGCCAGCAGTCCTCGTTCGGAAAAACTGTTTTTT
CASSPRSEKLFF
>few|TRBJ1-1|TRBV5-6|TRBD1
TGTGCCAGCAGTTTGGACAGGGGGTACATGAACACTGAAGCTTTCTTT
CASSLDRGYMNTEAFF
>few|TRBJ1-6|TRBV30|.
TGTGCCTGGGGACAAGTTAATTCACCCCTCCACTTT
CAWGQVNSPLHF
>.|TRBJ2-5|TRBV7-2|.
TGTGCCAGCAGCTCCCCCGAGCGGAGGCAAGAGACCCAGTACTTC
CASSSPERRQETQYF
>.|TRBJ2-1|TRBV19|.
TGTGCCAGTAGTATCGACCGGGAGCCTCATATCGATGAGCAGTTCTTC
CASSIDREPHIDEQFF
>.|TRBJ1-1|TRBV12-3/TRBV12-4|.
TGTGCCAGCAGTTTGGGTGCGTTGGGGGGCCGGGGCACTGAAGCTTTCTTT
CASSLGALGGRGTEAFF
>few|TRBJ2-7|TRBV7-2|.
TGTGCCAGCAGCTTAGCTCTCGAGCAGTACTTC
CASSLALEQYF
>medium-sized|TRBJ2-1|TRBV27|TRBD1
TGTGCCAGCAGTTTGGGTCAGGGGGTTACCTACAATGAGCAGTTCTTC
CASSLGQGVTYNEQFF
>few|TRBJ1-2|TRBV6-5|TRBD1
TGTGCCACTAGAAGAACAGGGGTCCCCTATGGCTACACCTTC
CATRRTGVPYGYTF
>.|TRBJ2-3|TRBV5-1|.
TGCGCCAGCAGCTTGGCGGGACATAACACAGATACGCAGTATTTT
CASSLAGHNTDTQYF
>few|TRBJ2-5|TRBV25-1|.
TGTGCCAGCAGCGCTGAGAGGACAGTTTCTAGGTTCGGGGAAGAGACCCAGTACTTC
CASSAERTVSRFGEETQYF
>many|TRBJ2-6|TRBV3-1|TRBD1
TGTGCCAGCAGCCCCACCCCCGGGACAGGCAAGTCTGGGGCCAACGTCCTGACTTTC
CASSPTPGTGKSGANVLTF
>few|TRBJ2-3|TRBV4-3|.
TGCGCCAGCAGCCAAACCGTGGGGGATACGCAGTATTTT
CASSQTVGDTQYF
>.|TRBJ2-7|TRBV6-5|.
TGTGCCAGCAGTCACAGGGAGCTCGACGAGCAGTACTTC
CASSHRELDEQYF
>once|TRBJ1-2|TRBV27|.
TGTGCCAGCAGTTTCTTAACAGGGACCCTCAACTATGGCTACACCTTC
CASSFLTGTLNYGYTF
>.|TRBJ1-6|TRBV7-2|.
TGTGCCAGCAGCCTCTCTGGGGACCCCAATAATTCACCCCTCCACTTT
CASSLSGDPNNSPLHF